The 16 T cell receptor beta chains presented below share a single source sample, sequenced in a study of OX40 agonist ivuxolimab in advanced cancers. The library was produced with the immunoSEQ multiplex PCR assay. Held by TCRdb, this immuneACCESS table contains in-frame sequences only and omits some clones. Under half of the omission traces to an unresolved V gene where checked; the cause of the rest is unknown. This sample lists around 56,000 clones; approximately 83% were detected once. Of the sample, 4% to 5.5% is held by the ten largest clones. The sample was CD4+ or CD8+ T cells sorted from blood, taken in a trial of the OX40 agonist ivuxolimab. These receptors originate from an adult with an advanced solid tumor such as melanoma, head and neck, liver or kidney cancer.

The chain employs TRBV10-3 and TRBJ2-5, with D unclear. Germline CDR1 and CDR2: ENHRY and SYGVKD. The germline V and J ends were trimmed by 4 bases and 5 bases, with 17 bases remaining between them. The CDR3 is made up of 15 amino acids. The CDR3 loop reads CAISGLGMYPETQYF. CDR3 nucleotides: TGTGCCATCAGTGGGCTAGGGATGTATCCTGAGACCCAGTACTTC.

V usage is TRBV2 and J usage is TRBJ1-4, with 7 positions matching TRBD1. V lost 4 bases and J lost 2; bases outside the gene matches: 4. CDR3 length equals 15 residues. The germline CDR1 and CDR2 sequences are SNHLY and FYNNEI. CDR3 nucleotides: TGTGCCAGCAGTGTCCTAGGGGGCACTAATGAAAAACTGTTTTTT. Protein sequence: CASSVLGGTNEKLFF.

The chain has TRBV7-8 and TRBJ2-4, with 7 positions matching TRBD1. The CDR3 length is 14 residues. V gave up 4 bases and J gave up 6 bases; unmatched junction bases: 6. Germline CDR1 reads SGHVS; CDR2 reads FQNEAQ. This CDR3 is CASSYRRTGNIQYF. The CDR3 region has the DNA TGTGCCAGCAGCTATCGTCGGACAGGAAACATTCAGTACTTC.

The rearrangement joins TRBV28 to TRBJ2-7; D perhaps matches TRBD2 (5 bases). The V gene lost 1 base and the J gene lost 3 bases, with 10 bases spanning the gap. The CDR3 runs to 14 residues. In germline, CDR1 is MDHEN, CDR2 SYDVKM. CDR3 loop: CASSLSGVNYEQYF. DNA of the CDR3: TGTGCCAGCAGTTTATCCGGGGTAAACTACGAGCAGTACTTC.

The rearrangement joins TRBV11-3 to TRBJ1-6; 11 bases match TRBD1. The CDR3 is 18 amino acids. Germline V gives CDR1 SGHNT, CDR2 YENEEA. V shed 0 bases and J 4 bases; nucleotides not matched to a gene: 5. The CDR3 reads CASSLDRDRGWYNSPLHF. The CDR3 bases are TGTGCCAGCAGCTTAGATCGGGACAGGGGGTGGTATAATTCACCCCTCCACTTT.

V and J are TRBV2 and TRBJ2-3, with 10 bases fitting TRBD2. The germline V gene has CDR1 SNHLY and CDR2 FYNNEI. V was pared by 3 bases and J by 5 bases, with 5 bases of the junction left unmatched. This CDR3 spans 15 amino acids. CDR3 bases: TGTGCCAGCAGTGAGCTAGCGGGAGTCGGAGATACGCAGTATTTT. Amino acid sequence: CASSELAGVGDTQYF. The entire variable domain, with the rest obtained from reference TRBV2 and TRBJ2-3, is as follows: EPEVTQTPSHQVTQMGQEVILRCVPISNHLYFYWYRQILGQKVEFLVSFYNNEISEKSEIFDDQFSVERPDGSNFTLKIRSTKLEDSAMYFCASSELAGVGDTQYFGPGTRLTVL.

The rearrangement uses TRBV6-6 and TRBJ1-5, with TRBD1 as a possible D gene (6 bases). This CDR3 spans 15 amino acids. The V gene's germline CDR1 is MNHNY and CDR2 SVGAGI (reference sequence). V lost 7 bases and J 4 bases, leaving 17 bases between the germline ends. The CDR3 nucleotides read TGTGCCAGCACAACAACTCGGGGGACAAATCAGCCCCAGCATTTT. The encoded protein is CASTTTRGTNQPQHF.

This clone has just one count. The chain carries TRBV11-2 and TRBJ2-2; D unclear. Deletions cut 2 bases from V and 4 bases from J, with 5 bases between. The CDR3 has 13 amino acids. Germline values: CDR1 SGHAT, CDR2 FQNNGV. The CDR3 protein is CASSLQATGELFF. CDR3 nucleotides: TGTGCCAGCAGCTTACAGGCCACCGGGGAGCTGTTTTTT.

Worth noting for this clone: One end of the junction does not line up with germline, which may come from a read error. The chain has TRBV6-6 and TRBJ1-2; no reliable D call. CDR1 MNHNY and CDR2 SVGAGI come from the germline V gene (reference sequence). The CDR3 is 11 residues long. The CDR3 DNA is TGTGCCAGCAGTTACTCCGGAGGCTCAGCCTTC. Translated, it gives CASSYSGGSAF.

This clone was counted a few times. The chain has TRBV11-2 and TRBJ2-2; tentatively, D is TRBD1 (5 bases). The CDR3 consists of 13 residues. The V end was cut by 1 base, the J end by 6 bases, with 6 bases between. Germline V CDR1 and CDR2: SGHAT, FQNNGV. CDR3 sequence: CASSLARAGELFF. For the CDR3, the DNA is TGTGCCAGCAGCTTAGCCAGGGCCGGGGAGCTGTTTTTT.

The rearrangement links TRBV23-1 to TRBJ2-3; D is unclear. TRBV23-1 is treated as an ORF (open reading frame) with a function not yet certain. The CDR3 covers 15 residues. Trimming left V 1 base short and J 2 bases short, with 10 bases between. DNA for the CDR3: TGCGCCAGCAGTCAATGGGAAGGGCCCACAGATACGCAGTATTTT. Translating it yields CASSQWEGPTDTQYF.

This sequence joins TRBV10-3 and TRBJ1-2; D remains ambiguous. Per germline, CDR1 ENHRY and CDR2 SYGVKD. With 10 bases removed from V and 0 bases from J, the gap between germline ends came to 15 bases. The CDR3 spans 14 residues. As DNA, the CDR3 is TGTGCCACCCCCTCGGACCGAGCTAACTATGGCTACACCTTC. Amino acid sequence: CATPSDRANYGYTF.

The genes are TRBV15 and TRBJ2-7; 8 bases agree with TRBD1. V lost 3 bases, J lost 3 bases, and 7 bases stayed unmatched. The germline V gene has CDR1 LNHNV and CDR2 YYDKDF (reference sequence). The CDR3 runs to 15 residues. CDR3 coding DNA: TGTGCCACCAGCAGGCCGACAGGGGCGATCTACGAGCAGTACTTC. This codes for CATSRPTGAIYEQYF.

The chain is built from TRBV5-1 and TRBJ2-2, with D uncertain. CDR3 length: 15 residues. CDR1 and CDR2 from the germline V gene are SGHRS and YFSETQ. Trimming removed 4 bases at V and 0 bases at J, with 10 bases between. CDR3 nucleotides: TGCGCCAGCAGCGGCAGTTTGGCGAACACCGGGGAGCTGTTTTTT. As protein: CASSGSLANTGELFF.

The rearrangement links TRBV9 to TRBJ2-3; 13 bases align to TRBD2. Unmatched junction bases numbered 9, after V lost 2 bases and J lost 0 bases. This CDR3 comprises 19 residues. From germline, CDR1 is SGDLS and CDR2 YYNGEE. The CDR3 spells CASSVGGLAGARSTDTQYF. CDR3 in DNA: TGTGCCAGCAGCGTCGGAGGACTAGCGGGAGCCCGGAGCACAGATACGCAGTATTTT. Filled out from reference TRBV9 and TRBJ2-3, the complete variable domain reads DSGVTQTPKHLITATGQRVTLRCSPRSGDLSVYWYQQSLDQGLQFLIQYYNGEERAKGNILERFSAQQFPDLHSELNLSSLELGDSALYFCASSVGGLAGARSTDTQYFGPGTRLTVL.

The J gene is TRBJ2-1, the V gene TRBV11-2, with no clear D. V shed 1 base and J shed 3 bases, with 10 bases lying between them. This CDR3 has 15 amino acids. Germline CDR1 reads SGHAT; CDR2 reads FQNNGV. The CDR3 bases are TGTGCCAGCAGCTTAGGTGGGGTTGGCTACAATGAGCAGTTCTTC. Protein: CASSLGGVGYNEQFF.